Presented here are 17 T cell receptor beta chains from one specimen sequenced in a study of T cells after yellow fever vaccination. TCRdb re-called the 5' RACE reads through MiXCR, storing one row per CDR3 protein. The sample consists of some 240,000 distinct CDR3 sequences, roughly 3.5% of them appearing once. This material consisted of PBMCs, taken 15 days after the yellow fever booster vaccination. All receptors come from a man between 18 and 35 years old who received the YFV17D yellow fever vaccine.

The genes are TRBV20-1 and TRBJ2-1, with D hard to call. Germline V lookup: CDR1 DFQATT, CDR2 SNEGSKA (reference sequence). This CDR3 is built from 16 residues. Trimming pared 0 bases from V and 3 bases from J, leaving 15 bases between. CDR3 DNA sequence: TGCAGTGCTAGAGATCAGGATCAAACTTTCTACAATGAGCAGTTCTTC. It specifies CSARDQDQTFYNEQFF.

This clonotype was counted many times. This sequence joins TRBV5-1 and TRBJ1-2, with a weak D call TRBD1 (5 bases). Looked up from germline, CDR1 is SGHRS and CDR2 is YFSETQ. This CDR3 comprises 15 residues. Trimming took 0 bases from V and 7 from J, leaving 16 bases between them. The CDR3 loop is CASSLEVSGGVGYTF. CDR3 in DNA: TGCGCCAGCAGCTTGGAAGTCAGCGGGGGTGTTGGCTACACCTTC.

The chain uses TRBV18 and TRBJ1-1; D unresolved. The CDR3 is 12 amino acids. Deletions cut 8 bases from V and 3 bases from J, with 10 bases between. Germline CDR1 and CDR2: KGHSH and LQKENI. CDR3 residues: CASTRRDTEAFF. The CDR3 coding sequence is TGTGCCAGCACGAGGAGGGACACTGAAGCTTTCTTT.

This clonotype was counted at least ten times. The chain has TRBV7-2 and TRBJ2-3, with D maybe TRBD2 (6 bases). The V gene lost 5 bases and the J gene lost 2 bases, with 11 bases spanning the gap. The germline V gene encodes CDR1 SGHTA and CDR2 FQGNSA. The CDR3 loop spans 14 amino acids. DNA for the CDR3: TGTGCCAGCAGCCAGGACTATTTCACAGATACGCAGTATTTT. It specifies CASSQDYFTDTQYF. Together with reference TRBV7-2 and TRBJ2-3, the CDR3 gives the full variable domain: GAGVSQSPSNKVTEKGKDVELRCDPISGHTALYWYRQSLGQGLEFLIYFQGNSAPDKSGLPSDRFSAERTGGSVSTLTIQRTQQEDSAVYLCASSQDYFTDTQYFGPGTRLTVL.

This clonotype was recorded at least ten times. The chain joins TRBV5-1 to TRBJ2-1, with D possibly being TRBD1 (6 bases). V was cut by 2 bases and J by 15 bases, with 15 bases left in between. CDR1 is SGHRS, CDR2 YFSETQ, per germline. The CDR3 runs 12 residues. In nucleotides, the CDR3 is TGCGCCAGCAGCTTCAGGGGTCAGCTGCTGTTCTTC. Translation gives CASSFRGQLLFF.

This clonotype has ten or more counts. The V call is TRBV7-8, the J call TRBJ1-6, with D uncertain. Germline CDR1 and CDR2: SGHVS and FQNEAQ. Trimming left V 5 bases short and J 11 bases short, with 10 bases between. The CDR3 is 12 amino acids. The CDR3 here is CASSPNSAPLHF. DNA for the CDR3: TGTGCCAGCAGCCCCAACTCTGCACCCCTCCACTTT.

This clonotype was seen repeatedly, ten times or more. The chain has TRBV20-1 and TRBJ2-3, with 7 bases matching TRBD2. The trim removed 6 bases at V and 0 bases at J, leaving 6 bases unmatched. This CDR3 region has 14 residues. The germline gives CDR1 DFQATT, CDR2 SNEGSKA (reference sequence). The chain's CDR3 is CSAPPGGSTDTQYF. The CDR3 bases are TGCAGTGCCCCCCCGGGGGGAAGCACAGATACGCAGTATTTT.

There are many counts of this clonotype. The chain's CDR3 is CSGVTGHLDTEAFF. Here the CDR3 DNA reads TGCAGCGGTGTAACCGGGCATCTGGACACTGAAGCTTTCTTT. This chain uses TRBV29-1 with TRBJ1-1; D unclear. The length of the CDR3 is 14 residues. The germline V gene encodes CDR1 SQVTM and CDR2 ANQGSEA. Trimming removed 7 bases at V and 3 bases at J, with 18 bases between. Variable domain in full (rest from reference TRBV29-1 and TRBJ1-1): SAVISQKPSRDICQRGTSLTIQCQVDSQVTMMFWYRQQPGQSLTLIATANQGSEATYESGFVIDKFPISRPNLTFSTLTVSNMSPEDSSIYLCSGVTGHLDTEAFFGQGTRLTVV.

This clonotype was seen at least ten times. V and J are TRBV4-1 and TRBJ2-3, with 8 bases matching TRBD1. There are 15 residues in the CDR3. V lost 0 bases, J lost 4 bases, and 3 bases stayed unmatched. The V gene's germline CDR1 is MGHRA and CDR2 YSYEKL. The CDR3 spells CASSQDGTGADTQYF. DNA for the CDR3: TGCGCCAGCAGCCAAGACGGGACAGGCGCAGATACGCAGTATTTT.

The chain joins TRBV5-4 to TRBJ1-2; D ambiguous. Germline V gene sequence: CDR1 SGHNT, CDR2 YYREEE (reference sequence). The CDR3 has 13 residues. Trimming removed 2 bases from V and 7 bases from J, with 12 bases in between. As DNA, the CDR3 is TGTGCCAGCAGCTTAACGGGAAGGGTTGGCTACACCTTC. Amino acids: CASSLTGRVGYTF.

In this sample, this clonotype turned up many times. The V and J genes are TRBV1 and TRBJ2-7; the table calls TRBD2, which could not be checked here. TRBV1 is a pseudogene locus. The CDR3 consists of 18 residues. CDR3 sequence: CTSSTRTSGGIRSYEQYV. CDR3 sequence (DNA): TGCACCAGCAGCACCCGGACTAGCGGGGGCATACGATCCTACGAGCAGTACGTC.

This clonotype occurred many times. As DNA, the CDR3 is TGCGCCAGCAGTCAGGGGCGAGTAGGTTCACCCCTCCACTTT. As protein: CASSQGRVGSPLHF. V and J are TRBV5-1 and TRBJ1-6; TRBD1 might be the D (6 bases). Germline V gene lookup returns CDR1 SGHRS and CDR2 YFSETQ. The CDR3 is 14 residues long. V shed 5 bases and J shed 9 bases, with 15 bases lying between them.

This clonotype was detected many times. The gene calls are TRBV4-1 and TRBJ2-2, with 10 positions matching TRBD2. Germline V lookup: CDR1 MGHRA, CDR2 YSYEKL. Unmatched junction bases numbered 3, after V lost 3 bases and J lost 5 bases. This CDR3 comprises 15 residues. This CDR3 is CASSHPLAGTGELFF. The CDR3 DNA is TGCGCCAGCAGCCACCCACTAGCGGGGACCGGGGAGCTGTTTTTT.

This clonotype occurred many times. The CDR3 reads CASSSADKNTEAFF. CDR3 in DNA: TGTGCCAGCAGTTCGGCAGACAAGAACACTGAAGCTTTCTTT. V and J are TRBV12-3 or TRBV12-4 and TRBJ1-1; D not resolved. The CDR3 runs 14 residues. Trimming shortened V by 4 bases and J by 1 base, and 10 bases separated the two germline ends.

This clonotype has ten or more counts. The chain recombines TRBV5-5 with TRBJ1-2; 9 positions agree with TRBD1. This CDR3 has 15 amino acids. J was trimmed by 6 bases and V by 4 bases; bases with no gene match: 10. Looked up from germline, CDR1 is SGHKS and CDR2 is YYEKEE (reference sequence). The CDR3 DNA reads TGTGCCAGCAGCATCCGGGACAGGGTGTTTCATGGCTACACCTTC. Encoded protein: CASSIRDRVFHGYTF.

This clonotype was seen many times. Here the CDR3 reads CASSTGTDLSTDTQYF. Here the CDR3 DNA reads TGTGCCAGCAGCACCGGGACAGATCTGAGCACAGATACGCAGTATTTT. V and J are TRBV7-9 and TRBJ2-3, with 7 bases that match TRBD1. Germline trimming cut 5 bases from V and 0 bases from J; bases unmatched to any gene: 8. The CDR3 spans 16 residues. Per the germline V gene, CDR1 is SEHNR and CDR2 is FQNEAQ (reference sequence).

This clonotype occurred many times. V gene TRBV4-1 combines with J gene TRBJ2-7; 7 bases are shared with TRBD1. Germline trimming cut 4 bases from V and 6 bases from J; bases unmatched to any gene: 12. Germline V gene lookup returns CDR1 MGHRA and CDR2 YSYEKL. This CDR3 is built from 15 residues. CDR3 DNA sequence: TGCGCCAGCAGCCGACCGGACAGGAGGAAGAGCGAGCAGTACGTC. Residues: CASSRPDRRKSEQYV.